The 32 T cell receptor beta chains below come from one sample, sequenced in a study of cytomegalovirus exposure and HLA in healthy donors. The PCR was carried out with 60 Vbeta primers and 13 Jbeta primers. Clones were sequenced by immunoSEQ multiplex PCR, and TCRdb holds only the in-frame ones, with some missing. The profile shows about 190,000 clones, 81% of them singletons. Sequencing input: PBMCs. The receptors stem from a young man in good health and CMV-seronegative.

This rearrangement joins TRBV5-1 to TRBJ1-2, with TRBD1 matching over 7 bases. From germline, CDR1 is SGHRS and CDR2 YFSETQ. The CDR3 contains 11 residues. Trimming took 3 bases from V and 11 from J; bases not matched to a gene: 4. CDR3 protein: CASSSGQIYTF. As DNA, the CDR3 is TGCGCCAGCAGCTCGGGACAGATATACACCTTC.

This clone has only a few counts. This CDR3 is CASSMGDRGFNQPQHF. The CDR3 bases are TGTGCCAGTAGTATGGGGGACAGGGGGTTCAATCAGCCCCAGCATTTT. The genes are TRBV19 and TRBJ1-5; 11 nucleotides agree with TRBD1. This CDR3 is 16 amino acids long. In germline, CDR1 is LNHDA, CDR2 SQIVND (reference sequence). V lost 3 bases to trimming and J lost 3 bases; unmatched junction nucleotides: 4.

This clone was recorded a few times. This chain links TRBV5-1 with TRBJ1-5, with D hard to call. Germline V lookup: CDR1 SGHRS, CDR2 YFSETQ. The germline V and J ends were trimmed by 4 bases and 0 bases, with 5 bases remaining between them. CDR3 size: 13 residues. The CDR3 region is CASSPYSNQPQHF. Here the CDR3 DNA reads TGCGCCAGCAGCCCCTATAGCAATCAGCCCCAGCATTTT.

This clone was seen only a few times. The chain joins TRBV28 to TRBJ1-2; no clear D. The V gene's germline CDR1 is MDHEN and CDR2 SYDVKM. CDR3 length equals 17 residues. CDR3 sequence (DNA): TGTGCAGCCCTCACACGAGGAAGGCTCCTCTTTAACTATGGCTACACCTTC. Its translation is CAALTRGRLLFNYGYTF.

The genes are TRBV28 and TRBJ2-5; 12 bases match TRBD2. Germline loops: CDR1 MDHEN, CDR2 SYDVKM. V lost 6 bases to trimming and J lost 5 bases; unmatched junction nucleotides: 10. The CDR3 is 16 amino acids. The CDR3: CASSRSSGRAVETQYF. The CDR3 DNA sequence: TGTGCCAGCAGCCGGTCTAGCGGGAGGGCCGTGGAGACCCAGTACTTC.

The chain is built from TRBV7-3 and TRBJ2-1; D is perhaps TRBD1 (6 bases). Germline V lookup: CDR1 SGHTA, CDR2 FQGTGA. This CDR3 has 17 residues. Trimming removed 5 bases from V and 7 bases from J, with 24 bases in between. The CDR3 nucleotides read TGTGCCAGCAGCGACCTAGGGTTTGGGGGCGTAAGGAATGAGCAGTTCTTC. Amino acid sequence: CASSDLGFGGVRNEQFF. The entire variable domain, with the rest obtained from reference TRBV7-3 and TRBJ2-1, is as follows: GAGVSQTPSNKVTEKGKYVELRCDPISGHTALYWYRQSLGQGPEFLIYFQGTGAADDSGLPNDRFFAVRPEGSVSTLKIQRTERGDSAVYLCASSDLGFGGVRNEQFFGPGTRLTVL.

The chain joins TRBV5-4 to TRBJ2-7; 12 positions agree with TRBD2. The CDR3 loop spans 15 amino acids. The germline V gene encodes CDR1 SGHNT and CDR2 YYREEE (reference sequence). V gave up 4 bases and J gave up 2 bases; unmatched junction bases: 4. CDR3 residues: CASSPASGRAYEQYF. The CDR3 DNA reads as TGTGCCAGCAGCCCCGCTAGCGGGAGGGCCTACGAGCAGTACTTC.

This clone showed up just a few times. The chain recombines TRBV11-2 with TRBJ1-1, with D perhaps TRBD1 (5 bases). CDR1 and CDR2 from the germline V gene are SGHAT and FQNNGV. Trimming cost V 3 bases and J 4 bases, with 12 bases left between them. This CDR3 is built from 14 residues. The CDR3 nucleotides read TGTGCCAGCAGCTTGTCCCCCCAGGGCACTGAAGCTTTCTTT. Encoded protein: CASSLSPQGTEAFF.

The chain couples TRBV7-9 to TRBJ1-1; maybe TRBD1 (5 bases). The CDR3 sequence is 14 residues long. Germline CDR1 reads SEHNR; CDR2 reads FQNEAQ (reference sequence). With 3 bases removed from V and 5 bases from J, the gap between germline ends came to 13 bases. Here the CDR3 DNA reads TGTGCCAGCAGCTTGACCCGGGAGGGGACTGAAGCTTTCTTT. Translation gives CASSLTREGTEAFF.

The chain links TRBV6-5 to TRBJ2-7; 13 bases map to TRBD2. With V trimmed by 1 base and J by 4 bases, 1 base remained unmatched. CDR1 MNHEY and CDR2 SVGAGI come from the germline V gene. This CDR3 spans 15 amino acids. The CDR3 spells CASSYWTSGSYEQYF. CDR3 DNA sequence: TGTGCCAGCAGTTACTGGACTAGCGGGAGTTACGAGCAGTACTTC.

The chain carries TRBV4-3 and TRBJ2-7; D might be TRBD1 (6 bases). The CDR3 sequence is 14 residues long. Germline V CDR1 and CDR2: LGHNA, YSLEER. The ends were cut back, 3 bases at V and 4 bases at J, with 13 bases in the middle. The CDR3 spells CASSQQWGLYEQYF. CDR3 DNA sequence: TGCGCCAGCAGCCAGCAGTGGGGGCTATACGAGCAGTACTTC.

The chain links TRBV11-1 to TRBJ2-3; D possibly corresponds to TRBD2 (5 bases). Trimming left V 5 bases short and J 4 bases short, with 7 bases between. The CDR3 length is 12 residues. Germline-derived CDR1 and CDR2 are SGHAT and FQDESV (reference sequence). The CDR3 loop is CASSPLADTQYF. CDR3 in DNA: TGTGCCAGCAGCCCACTAGCAGATACGCAGTATTTT. Combining the CDR3 with reference TRBV11-1 and TRBJ2-3 gives the whole variable domain EAEVAQSPRYKITEKSQAVAFWCDPISGHATLYWYRQILGQGPELLVQFQDESVVDDSQLPKDRFSAERLKGVDSTLKIQPAELGDSAMYLCASSPLADTQYFGPGTRLTVL.

The chain is built from TRBV28 and TRBJ1-2, with D perhaps matching TRBD1 (5 bases). CDR3 size: 15 residues. The V and J ends lost 4 bases and 5 bases respectively, with 17 bases between them. CDR1 and CDR2 from the germline V gene are MDHEN and SYDVKM. DNA for the CDR3: TGTGCCAGCAGTTCTGGGGCGCGGGATTTATATGGCTACACCTTC. Translated: CASSSGARDLYGYTF.

The CDR3 DNA sequence: TGTGCCAGTAGTATAGGTGCGGACTCGGGGGATACGCAGTATTTT. Translated, it gives CASSIGADSGDTQYF. The chain uses TRBV19 and TRBJ2-3, with TRBD2 as a possible D gene (5 bases). The CDR3 is made up of 15 amino acids. CDR1 and CDR2 from the germline V gene are LNHDA and SQIVND (reference sequence). V was shortened by 1 base and J by 6 bases, with 14 bases between the two germline ends.

The gene calls are TRBV7-3 and TRBJ1-1; D remains ambiguous. This CDR3 has 11 amino acids. CDR1 SGHTA and CDR2 FQGTGA come from the germline V gene. The V end lost 6 bases, the J end lost 6 bases, and 8 bases lay between the germline ends. The CDR3 reads CASSRSSEAFF. For the CDR3, the DNA is TGTGCCAGCAGTCGTAGCTCTGAAGCTTTCTTT.

This clone has only one observation. The rearrangement links TRBV7-9 to TRBJ2-7; D gene unclear. The CDR3 totals 11 residues. V lost 4 bases and J lost 4, with 5 bases in between. The germline CDR1 and CDR2 sequences are SEHNR and FQNEAQ (reference sequence). CDR3 DNA: TGTGCCAGCAGCTCCCGGTACGAGCAGTACTTC. This codes for CASSSRYEQYF.

J is TRBJ2-5 and V is TRBV14; 10 positions agree with TRBD1. Germline CDR1 is SGHDN and CDR2 is FVKESK. V was clipped by 3 bases and J by 10 bases; unmatched bases: 8. This CDR3 is 14 amino acids long. The CDR3 spells CASSQAGTGVFQYF. In DNA, the CDR3 is TGTGCCAGCAGCCAGGCCGGGACAGGGGTCTTCCAGTACTTC.

The chain couples TRBV6-7 to TRBJ2-7; 11 bases are shared with TRBD1. TRBV6-7 is annotated as an ORF whose role is uncertain. The CDR3 runs 13 residues. J gave up 5 bases and V 6 bases, and 3 bases lay outside the gene matches. The CDR3 nucleotides are TGTGCCAGCAGCAGGACAGGGGGCGACGAGCAGTACTTC. This encodes CASSRTGGDEQYF.

This clone was seen only once. J is TRBJ2-1 and V is TRBV9; 9 bases fit TRBD1. V was clipped by 4 bases and J by 7 bases; unmatched bases: 12. Looked up from germline, CDR1 is SGDLS and CDR2 is YYNGEE. This CDR3 is 16 amino acids long. In DNA form, the CDR3 reads TGTGCCAGCAGCCCCCGTACGGACAGGGGTGGAAATGAGCAGTTCTTC. Protein: CASSPRTDRGGNEQFF.

V and J are TRBV7-9 and TRBJ1-5; D call uncertain. Germline V gene lookup returns CDR1 SEHNR and CDR2 FQNEAQ (reference sequence). This CDR3 contains 13 residues. Deletions cut 3 bases from V and 7 bases from J, with 10 bases between. CDR3 in amino acids: CASSFEGMQPQHF. The CDR3 nucleotides read TGTGCCAGCAGCTTTGAGGGAATGCAGCCCCAGCATTTT. Supplemented by reference TRBV7-9 and TRBJ1-5, the full variable domain reads DTGVSQNPRHKITKRGQNVTFRCDPISEHNRLYWYRQTLGQGPEFLTYFQNEAQLEKSRLLSDRFSAERPKGSFSTLEIQRTEQGDSAMYLCASSFEGMQPQHFGDGTRLSIL.

A single count supports this clone. In the same sample, other DNA sequences code for this CDR3. The chain carries TRBV4-3 and TRBJ2-7; D remains ambiguous. V lost 0 bases to trimming and J lost 2 bases, with 14 bases between them. The V gene's germline CDR1 is LGHNA and CDR2 YSLEER. The CDR3 is made up of 16 amino acids. CDR3 DNA sequence: TGCGCCAGCAGCCAAGATAGGTCCAGAGGCACCTACGAGCAGTACTTC. It codes for CASSQDRSRGTYEQYF.

This clone was picked up one time. The chain carries TRBV27 and TRBJ2-7; 12 bases match TRBD2. Per germline, CDR1 MNHEY and CDR2 SMNVEV (reference sequence). V shed 4 bases, J shed 3 bases, and the junction held 10 bases outside the gene matches. The CDR3 runs to 17 residues. The CDR3 loop is CASSSTYGLAGLYEQYF. The CDR3 DNA is TGTGCCAGCAGTTCGACCTATGGACTAGCGGGACTCTACGAGCAGTACTTC.

The V and J genes are TRBV9 and TRBJ2-7, with 8 bases fitting TRBD1. Germline trimming cut 7 bases from V and 3 bases from J; bases unmatched to any gene: 6. CDR3 length: 13 residues. Per the germline V gene, CDR1 is SGDLS and CDR2 is YYNGEE. The CDR3 spells CASGGTGNYEQYF. The CDR3 region has the DNA TGTGCCAGCGGGGGGACAGGAAACTACGAGCAGTACTTC.

The V gene is TRBV30, the J gene TRBJ1-2; weak D call: TRBD1 (6 bases). The CDR3 is made up of 13 amino acids. The V end was cut by 2 bases, the J end by 1 base, with 8 bases between. Germline V gene sequence: CDR1 GTSNPN, CDR2 SVGIG (reference sequence). The CDR3 here is CAWSMGHNYGYTF. The CDR3 nucleotides are TGTGCCTGGAGTATGGGACATAACTATGGCTACACCTTC.

V and J are TRBV9 and TRBJ1-1; weak D call: TRBD1 (6 bases). The ends were cut back, 4 bases at V and 5 bases at J, with 18 bases in the middle. From germline, CDR1 is SGDLS and CDR2 YYNGEE. The CDR3 spans 15 residues. Written as DNA, the CDR3 is TGTGCCAGCAGCCCGAGCGGGGGAGGGGGGACTGAAGCTTTCTTT. The encoded protein is CASSPSGGGGTEAFF.

This chain connects TRBV19 to TRBJ2-5; no definite D call. The ends were cut back, 3 bases at V and 4 bases at J, with 12 bases in the middle. CDR1 and CDR2 from the germline V gene are LNHDA and SQIVND (reference sequence). The CDR3 totals 14 residues. The CDR3 loop reads CASSIRQAGETQYF. The CDR3 DNA follows: TGTGCCAGTAGTATTCGGCAGGCAGGAGAGACCCAGTACTTC.

V usage is TRBV6-1 and J usage is TRBJ2-7, with 8 bases that match TRBD1. The CDR3 is made up of 14 amino acids. Germline V gives CDR1 MNHNS, CDR2 SASEGT. V lost 5 bases, J lost 2 bases, and 5 bases stayed unmatched. The CDR3 loop is CASSRDRLTYEQYF. The CDR3 region has the DNA TGTGCCAGCAGTCGGGACAGGCTAACCTACGAGCAGTACTTC.

The CDR3 region is CASSYLGGTEAFF. CDR3 coding DNA: TGTGCCAGCAGCTATCTGGGGGGCACTGAAGCTTTCTTT. The chain employs TRBV7-2 and TRBJ1-1; TRBD1 is a possible D gene (5 bases). Germline-derived CDR1 and CDR2 are SGHTA and FQGNSA. The CDR3 has 13 amino acids. Trimming removed 4 bases from V and 4 bases from J, with 10 bases in between. The variable domain in full, completed from reference TRBV7-2 and TRBJ1-1, reads GAGVSQSPSNKVTEKGKDVELRCDPISGHTALYWYRQSLGQGLEFLIYFQGNSAPDKSGLPSDRFSAERTGGSVSTLTIQRTQQEDSAVYLCASSYLGGTEAFFGQGTRLTVV.

This clone was found a few times. The V and J genes are TRBV19 and TRBJ2-5; D unresolved. V lost 10 bases to trimming and J lost 5 bases, with 14 bases between them. CDR3 length equals 12 residues. Per germline, CDR1 LNHDA and CDR2 SQIVND (reference sequence). CDR3 amino acids: CATSVDKETQYF. CDR3 sequence (DNA): TGTGCCACCTCGGTCGATAAGGAGACCCAGTACTTC.

The chain links TRBV5-1 to TRBJ2-7, with 8 nucleotides matching TRBD1. V lost 4 bases and J lost 2; bases outside the gene matches: 5. The germline V gene has CDR1 SGHRS and CDR2 YFSETQ. The CDR3 runs to 14 residues. The CDR3 coding sequence is TGCGCCAGCAGCCGAGGACAGGGAACCTACGAGCAGTACTTC. Its translation is CASSRGQGTYEQYF.

V is TRBV27 and J is TRBJ2-1; possibly TRBD1 for D (5 bases). Germline V gives CDR1 MNHEY, CDR2 SMNVEV (reference sequence). The length of the CDR3 is 14 residues. V lost 7 bases, J lost 8 bases, and 18 bases lay in between. The CDR3 nucleotides read TGTGCCAGCACTAGGTATCCCCCAGGGCATGAGCAGTTCTTC. Translation gives CASTRYPPGHEQFF.

The CDR3: CASSQTTTNEKLFF. CDR3 DNA sequence: TGCGCCAGCAGCCAGACAACAACTAATGAAAAACTGTTTTTT. The chain carries TRBV4-1 and TRBJ1-4, with no clear D. With 3 bases removed from V and 0 bases from J, the gap between germline ends came to 5 bases. Germline V gives CDR1 MGHRA, CDR2 YSYEKL. The CDR3 totals 14 residues.